The rows below give T cell receptor beta chains drawn from one sample of a study of response to subunit inactivated influenza vaccine. In TCRdb, the RT-PCR reads were re-called with MiXCR into one record per CDR3 protein. This table has roughly 780,000 distinct CDR3 sequences, approximately 17% appearing once. The material sequenced was PBMCs from blood, taken about 5 days after vaccination. The receptors were gathered from a man aged 50-60 years who received an inactivated influenza vaccine. The CDR3 runs from the conserved cysteine through the conserved F or W. Fields, in order: V gene, clone size, J gene, D gene, CDR3 DNA, CDR3 protein. D genes are given only for firm matches. Expanded clones are given a class, and other clones once, few, many or no size at all.

V gene: TRBV24-1; clone size: few; J gene: TRBJ2-3; D gene: NA; CDR3 DNA: TGTGCCACCAATGACCCTGGTAGCACAGATACGCAGTATTTT; CDR3 protein: CATNDPGSTDTQYF
V gene: TRBV20-1; clone size: many; J gene: TRBJ2-3; D gene: NA; CDR3 DNA: TGCAGTGCTAGAGATTATGAGGCTGGAGATACGCAGTATTTT; CDR3 protein: CSARDYEAGDTQYF
V gene: TRBV18; clone size: NA; J gene: TRBJ1-5; D gene: NA; CDR3 DNA: TGTGCCAGCTCGCAAACAGGGAACAATCAGCCCCAGCATTTT; CDR3 protein: CASSQTGNNQPQHF
V gene: TRBV10-3; clone size: few; J gene: TRBJ2-7; D gene: NA; CDR3 DNA: TGTGCCATCAGGGAAGTGCAGGGGACCTCCTACGAGCAGTACTTC; CDR3 protein: CAIREVQGTSYEQYF
V gene: TRBV29-1; clone size: NA; J gene: TRBJ2-5; D gene: NA; CDR3 DNA: TGCAGCGTTGAAGATAGGACTATCCAAGAGACCCAGTACTTC; CDR3 protein: CSVEDRTIQETQYF
V gene: TRBV5-5; clone size: many; J gene: TRBJ2-1; D gene: NA; CDR3 DNA: TGTGCCAGCAGCGTAGGCCCGGGGAATGAGCAGTTCTTC; CDR3 protein: CASSVGPGNEQFF
V gene: TRBV28; clone size: NA; J gene: TRBJ1-5; D gene: TRBD1; CDR3 DNA: TGTGCCACTGCGACAGGGCCTGAGAATCAGCCCCAGCATTTT; CDR3 protein: CATATGPENQPQHF
V gene: TRBV7-2; clone size: NA; J gene: TRBJ2-7; D gene: NA; CDR3 DNA: TGTGCCAGCAGCTTGCAGAGAAGCTCCTACGAGCAGTACTTC; CDR3 protein: CASSLQRSSYEQYF
V gene: TRBV24-1; clone size: NA; J gene: TRBJ2-3; D gene: TRBD2; CDR3 DNA: TGTGCCACCAGTGTTGGGCGGGGGTACACAGATACGCAGTATTTT; CDR3 protein: CATSVGRGYTDTQYF
V gene: TRBV20-1; clone size: NA; J gene: TRBJ2-1; D gene: TRBD2; CDR3 DNA: TGCAGTGCTTGGGAGACTAGCGGGATCAATGAGCAGTTCTTC; CDR3 protein: CSAWETSGINEQFF
V gene: TRBV20-1; clone size: NA; J gene: TRBJ2-7; D gene: NA; CDR3 DNA: TGCAGTGCTAGAAGCAGGCTCAACTACGAGCAGTACTTC; CDR3 protein: CSARSRLNYEQYF
V gene: TRBV24-1; clone size: few; J gene: TRBJ2-3; D gene: TRBD2; CDR3 DNA: TGTGCCACCAGTGATTTCGCGGGGGGCGCCCTTGATACGCAGTATTTT; CDR3 protein: CATSDFAGGALDTQYF
V gene: TRBV12-3/TRBV12-4; clone size: NA; J gene: TRBJ1-5; D gene: NA; CDR3 DNA: TGTGCCAGCAGTTTTGCAGGGGAAAATCAGCCCCAGCATTTT; CDR3 protein: CASSFAGENQPQHF
V gene: TRBV27; clone size: NA; J gene: TRBJ1-5; D gene: NA; CDR3 DNA: TGTGCCAGCAGTGGGGGGGGCCATCAGCCCCAGCATTTT; CDR3 protein: CASSGGGHQPQHF
V gene: TRBV18; clone size: NA; J gene: TRBJ2-5; D gene: NA; CDR3 DNA: TGTGCCAGCGGGGACTTCCAAGAGACCCAGTACTTC; CDR3 protein: CASGDFQETQYF
V gene: TRBV28; clone size: few; J gene: TRBJ2-7; D gene: NA; CDR3 DNA: TGTGCCAGCAGCACCTCGGACAGCTACGAGCAGTACTTC; CDR3 protein: CASSTSDSYEQYF
V gene: TRBV4-3; clone size: few; J gene: TRBJ2-1; D gene: NA; CDR3 DNA: TGCGCCAGCAGCCAGGATGGACATCAGAGCTCCTACAATGAGCAGTTCTTC; CDR3 protein: CASSQDGHQSSYNEQFF
V gene: TRBV9; clone size: few; J gene: TRBJ1-2; D gene: NA; CDR3 DNA: TGTGCCAGCAGCGCCTACAGGGATAGGGACTATGGCTACACCTTC; CDR3 protein: CASSAYRDRDYGYTF
V gene: TRBV6-5; clone size: many; J gene: TRBJ2-7; D gene: NA; CDR3 DNA: TGTGCCAGCAGTTACTCGGGGAATGGGGACTACGAGCAGTACTTC; CDR3 protein: CASSYSGNGDYEQYF
V gene: TRBV6-5; clone size: few; J gene: TRBJ2-5; D gene: NA; CDR3 DNA: TGTGCCAGCAGTTACTCGAGCCCCTTAATTGGAGAGACCCAGTACTTC; CDR3 protein: CASSYSSPLIGETQYF
V gene: TRBV20-1; clone size: NA; J gene: TRBJ2-5; D gene: NA; CDR3 DNA: TGCAGTGGAAGCGGGTCCCAAGAGACCCAGTACTTC; CDR3 protein: CSGSGSQETQYF
V gene: TRBV18; clone size: NA; J gene: TRBJ1-1; D gene: NA; CDR3 DNA: TGTGCCAGCTCACTAAGGCCAGGGAACACTGAAGCTTTCTTT; CDR3 protein: CASSLRPGNTEAFF
V gene: TRBV7-8; clone size: NA; J gene: TRBJ2-3; D gene: TRBD2; CDR3 DNA: TGTGCCAGCAGCTTAGCGGGGGTCTTGAGCGGGAGGGGCAGAGATACGCAGTATTTT; CDR3 protein: CASSLAGVLSGRGRDTQYF
V gene: TRBV3-1; clone size: NA; J gene: TRBJ1-3; D gene: NA; CDR3 DNA: TGTGCCAGCAGCCGTACAGTAGTCGGAAACACCATATATTTT; CDR3 protein: CASSRTVVGNTIYF
V gene: TRBV4-2; clone size: few; J gene: TRBJ2-2; D gene: TRBD2; CDR3 DNA: TGTGCCAGCAGCACCTTCCGGGGGGGCCAAACCGGGGAGCTGTTTTTT; CDR3 protein: CASSTFRGGQTGELFF
V gene: TRBV12-3/TRBV12-4; clone size: NA; J gene: TRBJ2-2; D gene: NA; CDR3 DNA: TGTGCCAGCAGCCCCCACTTGACCTACACCGGGGAGCTGTTTTTT; CDR3 protein: CASSPHLTYTGELFF
V gene: TRBV9; clone size: many; J gene: TRBJ1-2; D gene: TRBD1; CDR3 DNA: TGTGCCAGCAGCGTAGAGCCACAGGGGGGCTATGGCTACACCTTC; CDR3 protein: CASSVEPQGGYGYTF
V gene: TRBV24-1; clone size: many; J gene: TRBJ2-3; D gene: NA; CDR3 DNA: TGTGCCACCAGTTCGGCAGATACGCAGTATTTT; CDR3 protein: CATSSADTQYF
V gene: TRBV7-2; clone size: NA; J gene: TRBJ1-2; D gene: NA; CDR3 DNA: TGTGCCAGCAGCTTAGGCGGGAGTTCAGCTGGCTACACCTTC; CDR3 protein: CASSLGGSSAGYTF
V gene: TRBV29-1; clone size: many; J gene: TRBJ1-3; D gene: TRBD1; CDR3 DNA: TGCAGCGTCACCCTAGGACAGGGGGCAAACACCATATATTTT; CDR3 protein: CSVTLGQGANTIYF
V gene: TRBV12-3/TRBV12-4; clone size: many; J gene: TRBJ2-7; D gene: NA; CDR3 DNA: TGTGCCAGCAGCATCGAGGGGAGCACCTACGAGCAGTACTTC; CDR3 protein: CASSIEGSTYEQYF
V gene: TRBV20-1; clone size: NA; J gene: TRBJ1-6; D gene: NA; CDR3 DNA: TGCAGTGCCTCCGGGACGGCAGATTCACCCCTCCACTTT; CDR3 protein: CSASGTADSPLHF
V gene: TRBV6-5; clone size: NA; J gene: TRBJ2-5; D gene: NA; CDR3 DNA: TGTGCCAGCAGTTACTCTGTAGGCAGTCTAGGAGGAGAGACCCAGTACTTC; CDR3 protein: CASSYSVGSLGGETQYF
V gene: TRBV6-1; clone size: few; J gene: TRBJ1-2; D gene: TRBD1; CDR3 DNA: TGTGCCAGCAGGCAGGACAGGGGGCATGGCTACACCTTC; CDR3 protein: CASRQDRGHGYTF
V gene: TRBV19; clone size: many; J gene: TRBJ2-7; D gene: NA; CDR3 DNA: TGTGCCAGTAGTACAACAGGGCCCTACGAGCAGTACTTC; CDR3 protein: CASSTTGPYEQYF
V gene: TRBV2; clone size: NA; J gene: TRBJ1-5; D gene: NA; CDR3 DNA: TGTGCCAGCGGGGACAACAGGAATCAGCCCCAGCATTTT; CDR3 protein: CASGDNRNQPQHF
V gene: TRBV7-2; clone size: NA; J gene: TRBJ2-2; D gene: NA; CDR3 DNA: TGTGCCAGCAGCTTAGAATCCCGGAACACCGGGGAGCTGTTTTTT; CDR3 protein: CASSLESRNTGELFF
V gene: TRBV4-2; clone size: few; J gene: TRBJ2-7; D gene: NA; CDR3 DNA: TGTGCCAGCAGCCAACTCTCCGTCGGGGGGCAAACCTACGAGCAGTACTTC; CDR3 protein: CASSQLSVGGQTYEQYF
V gene: TRBV4-2; clone size: few; J gene: TRBJ1-1; D gene: TRBD1; CDR3 DNA: TGTGCCAGCAGCCAAGGACAGGGGGGAATGACTGAAGCTTTCTTT; CDR3 protein: CASSQGQGGMTEAFF
V gene: TRBV4-1; clone size: NA; J gene: TRBJ2-3; D gene: TRBD2; CDR3 DNA: TGCGCCAGCAGCCAAGACCCTAGGGTAGCGGGTCCCACAGATACGCAGTATTTT; CDR3 protein: CASSQDPRVAGPTDTQYF
V gene: TRBV7-2; clone size: few; J gene: TRBJ1-6; D gene: NA; CDR3 DNA: TGTGCCAGCAGCCTGGAAGGGACCCGTGTGAATTCACCCCTCCACTTT; CDR3 protein: CASSLEGTRVNSPLHF
V gene: TRBV7-2; clone size: NA; J gene: TRBJ2-1; D gene: NA; CDR3 DNA: TGTGCCAGCAGCCCCCGATACAGGGCCATCGACAATGAGCAGTTCTTC; CDR3 protein: CASSPRYRAIDNEQFF
V gene: TRBV4-1; clone size: few; J gene: TRBJ2-1; D gene: NA; CDR3 DNA: TGCGCCAGCAGCCAAGCTATCGCGGGACTTTTCAATGAGCAGTTCTTC; CDR3 protein: CASSQAIAGLFNEQFF
V gene: TRBV7-9; clone size: NA; J gene: TRBJ2-1; D gene: NA; CDR3 DNA: TGTGCCAGCAGCTTAGACAGGGTGGAGAATGAGCAGTTCTTC; CDR3 protein: CASSLDRVENEQFF
V gene: TRBV24-1; clone size: NA; J gene: TRBJ2-3; D gene: TRBD2; CDR3 DNA: TGTGCCACCAGTGATTTGCTAGCGGGAGGGACAGATACGCAGTATTTT; CDR3 protein: CATSDLLAGGTDTQYF
V gene: TRBV28; clone size: NA; J gene: TRBJ2-1; D gene: TRBD2; CDR3 DNA: TGTGCCAGCAGGGACGCACTAGCGGGAGCAGCGAATGAGCAGTTCTTC; CDR3 protein: CASRDALAGAANEQFF
V gene: TRBV20-1; clone size: few; J gene: TRBJ2-1; D gene: TRBD2; CDR3 DNA: TGCAGTGCTAGAGTGGCTAGCGGGGGCCGCTCCTACAATGAGCAGTTCTTC; CDR3 protein: CSARVASGGRSYNEQFF
V gene: TRBV28; clone size: few; J gene: TRBJ1-6; D gene: NA; CDR3 DNA: TGTGCCAGCAAAACGTCGGTGGGTTCACCCCTCCACTTT; CDR3 protein: CASKTSVGSPLHF
V gene: TRBV4-1; clone size: NA; J gene: TRBJ2-7; D gene: NA; CDR3 DNA: TGCGCCAGCAGCCCCCGGTCGGCTGCAACCTACGAGCAGTACTTC; CDR3 protein: CASSPRSAATYEQYF
V gene: TRBV7-2; clone size: few; J gene: TRBJ2-3; D gene: TRBD2; CDR3 DNA: TGTGCCAGCAGCACCGGGGGGGCAGTACTAGATACGCAGTATTTT; CDR3 protein: CASSTGGAVLDTQYF